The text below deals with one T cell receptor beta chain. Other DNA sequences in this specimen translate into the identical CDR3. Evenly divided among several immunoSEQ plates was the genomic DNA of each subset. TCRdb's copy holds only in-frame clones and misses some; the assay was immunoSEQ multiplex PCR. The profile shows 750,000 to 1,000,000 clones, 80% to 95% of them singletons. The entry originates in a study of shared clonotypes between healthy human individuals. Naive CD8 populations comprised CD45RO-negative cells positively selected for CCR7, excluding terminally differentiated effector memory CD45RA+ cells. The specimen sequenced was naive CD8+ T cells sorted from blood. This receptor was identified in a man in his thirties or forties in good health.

The CDR3, as DNA: TGCGCCAGCAGCCAGCCGGGACAGGTATACGAGCAGTACTTC. This sequence encodes CASSQPGQVYEQYF. The chain has TRBV4-1 and TRBJ2-7; 8 bases line up with TRBD1. The CDR3 totals 14 residues. Trimming at V came to 3 bases and at J to 4 bases, leaving 5 bases not matched to a gene. The germline V gene encodes CDR1 MGHRA and CDR2 YSYEKL.